Presented here are 26 T cell receptor beta chains from one specimen sequenced in a study of shared clonotypes between healthy human individuals (dated by TCRdb to 2018 to 2021). Library creation used the immunoSEQ multiplex PCR assay. TCRdb limited this immuneACCESS table to in-frame rearrangements with V and J called. A share of clones is missing; checked studies link under half to unresolved V genes, and the rest is unexplained. This sample lists 85,000 to 100,000 clones; approximately 75% were detected once. Of the sample, approximately 53% falls within the top ten clones. The material sequenced was memory CD8+ T cells sorted from blood. In light of the paper, this sample's cell subset or site label describes: CD45RO+ cells pooled with CCR7-negative TemRA cells. The receptors shown here come from a young man in good health.

The chain combines TRBV29-1 with TRBJ2-3, with D uncertain. Germline CDR1 and CDR2: SQVTM and ANQGSEA. CDR3 length equals 13 residues. The V and J ends lost 1 base and 2 bases respectively, with 7 bases between them. CDR3 sequence (DNA): TGCAGCGTTGAAGTCACCAACACAGATACGCAGTATTTT. Protein: CSVEVTNTDTQYF.

The genes are TRBV13 and TRBJ1-2; D gene unclear. The V end lost 3 bases, the J end lost 7 bases, and 9 bases lay between the germline ends. CDR1 and CDR2 from the germline V gene are PRHDT and FYEKMQ (reference sequence). This CDR3 is built from 12 residues. CDR3 residues: CASSLRGLGYTF. The CDR3 nucleotides read TGTGCCAGCAGCTTGAGAGGACTTGGCTACACCTTC.

V gene TRBV28 combines with J gene TRBJ1-5; D is unclear. Germline CDR1 is MDHEN and CDR2 is SYDVKM. This CDR3 spans 13 amino acids. V lost 6 bases to trimming and J lost 9 bases, with 15 bases between them. CDR3: CASSARTPGPQHF. Here the CDR3 DNA reads TGTGCCAGCAGCGCACGCACCCCAGGGCCCCAGCATTTT.

The gene calls are TRBV28 and TRBJ2-5; 13 bases agree with TRBD2. V lost 6 bases to trimming and J lost 2 bases; unmatched junction nucleotides: 3. This CDR3 has 15 amino acids. Germline values: CDR1 MDHEN, CDR2 SYDVKM. In nucleotides, the CDR3 is TGTGCCAGCAGAAAGACTAGCGGGAGGCAAGAGACCCAGTACTTC. Translated: CASRKTSGRQETQYF.

The chain links TRBV6-1 to TRBJ2-1; D uncertain. This CDR3 is built from 14 residues. V was shortened by 2 bases and J by 4 bases, with 9 bases between the two germline ends. The germline V gene encodes CDR1 MNHNS and CDR2 SASEGT. The DNA for the CDR3 is TGTGCCAGCAGTGAAAAGGTAGAATACAATGAGCAGTTCTTC. As protein: CASSEKVEYNEQFF.

The gene calls are TRBV19 and TRBJ2-7, with D tentatively TRBD1 or TRBD2 (6 bases each). Germline V gene lookup returns CDR1 LNHDA and CDR2 SQIVND (reference sequence). This CDR3 has 16 residues. With 3 bases removed from V and 2 bases from J, the gap between germline ends came to 17 bases. The CDR3 DNA reads as TGTGCCAGTAGTATCGGGGGCGGGACACAACCCTACGAGCAGTACTTC. This gives the protein CASSIGGGTQPYEQYF.

The V call is TRBV27, the J call TRBJ2-2, with D perhaps matching TRBD1 (6 bases). Germline V gene sequence: CDR1 MNHEY, CDR2 SMNVEV (reference sequence). This CDR3 is 13 amino acids long. Deletions cut 3 bases from V and 5 bases from J, with 7 bases between. The CDR3 DNA is TGTGCCAGCAGTTTGCAGGGGACCGGGGAGCTGTTTTTT. Translated, it gives CASSLQGTGELFF.

The genes are TRBV10-2 and TRBJ2-1, with TRBD1 as a possible D gene (6 bases). This CDR3 is 16 amino acids long. In germline, CDR1 is WSHSY, CDR2 SAAADI. V was shortened by 0 bases and J by 4 bases, with 13 bases between the two germline ends. CDR3 sequence (DNA): TGCGCCAGCAGTGAGTCGACTCATAGGGGGTACAATGAGCAGTTCTTC. Encoded protein: CASSESTHRGYNEQFF.

This chain uses TRBV9 with TRBJ1-4, with D possibly being TRBD1 (5 bases). Trimming shortened V by 0 bases and J by 5 bases, and 11 bases separated the two germline ends. The CDR3 is made up of 15 amino acids. Germline V gene data show CDR1 as SGDLS and CDR2 as YYNGEE. As DNA, the CDR3 is TGTGCCAGCAGCGTAGGAGGGGCCCAAAATGAAAAACTGTTTTTT. Protein sequence: CASSVGGAQNEKLFF.

The chain is built from TRBV9 and TRBJ1-4, with no clear D. Trimming removed 2 bases at V and 8 bases at J, with 19 bases between. CDR1 and CDR2 from the germline V gene are SGDLS and YYNGEE. CDR3 length equals 16 residues. The chain's CDR3 is CASSVPSDRAGEKLFF. The CDR3 coding sequence is TGTGCCAGCAGCGTCCCCTCGGACCGGGCGGGAGAAAAACTGTTTTTT.

V is TRBV5-1 and J is TRBJ2-7, with 7 bases aligning to TRBD1. The CDR3 totals 13 residues. V shed 4 bases and J 4 bases; nucleotides not matched to a gene: 5. Germline V gives CDR1 SGHRS, CDR2 YFSETQ. In DNA, the CDR3 is TGCGCCAGCAGCCGGGACAGAAAGTACGAGCAGTACTTC. Its translation is CASSRDRKYEQYF.

The rearrangement links TRBV27 to TRBJ2-7; no firm D call. The CDR3 is 12 amino acids. Germline CDR1 reads MNHEY; CDR2 reads SMNVEV (reference sequence). Trimming shortened V by 5 bases and J by 2 bases, and 7 bases separated the two germline ends. The CDR3 coding sequence is TGTGCCAGCAGTCACCCTCCCTACGAGCAGTACTTC. This codes for CASSHPPYEQYF.

To note about this clone: The junction shows a germline mismatch at one end, possibly a read error. This chain links TRBV9 with TRBJ2-1, with 10 bases matching TRBD2. From germline, CDR1 is SGDLS and CDR2 YYNGEE. This CDR3 is built from 14 residues. The CDR3 nucleotides are TGTGCCAGCAACGTAGCGGGAGGACCCGGGGAGCAGTTCTTC. Its translation is CASNVAGGPGEQFF.

The chain combines TRBV14 with TRBJ2-5, with D perhaps matching TRBD1 (5 bases). The CDR3 totals 16 residues. In germline, CDR1 is SGHDN, CDR2 FVKESK. V lost 4 bases and J lost 5, with 20 bases in between. The CDR3 nucleotides are TGTGCCAGCAGCCGTCGACAGATCTGGCCAAGGGAGACCCAGTACTTC. Its protein is CASSRRQIWPRETQYF.

This chain joins TRBV30 and TRBJ1-2; TRBD1 is a possible D gene (5 bases). The germline V gene has CDR1 GTSNPN and CDR2 SVGIG (reference sequence). The CDR3 covers 14 residues. Trimming pared 5 bases from V and 1 base from J, leaving 14 bases between. The CDR3, as DNA: TGTGCCTGGGCCCGATGGACACTTAACTATGGCTACACCTTC. It is translated as CAWARWTLNYGYTF. The complete variable domain, with remaining parts taken from reference TRBV30 and TRBJ1-2, reads SQTIHQWPATLVQPVGSPLSLECTVEGTSNPNLYWYRQAAGRGLQLLFYSVGIGQISSEVPQNLSASRPQDRQFILSSKKLLLSDSGFYLCAWARWTLNYGYTFGSGTRLTVV.

This chain connects TRBV27 to TRBJ2-1; possible D gene TRBD2, 6 bases. Looked up from germline, CDR1 is MNHEY and CDR2 is SMNVEV (reference sequence). V lost 0 bases to trimming and J lost 5 bases, with 17 bases between them. The CDR3 runs to 17 residues. The CDR3 reads CASSLSIFGGKNNEQFF. The DNA for the CDR3 is TGTGCCAGCAGTTTATCGATTTTTGGCGGGAAGAACAATGAGCAGTTCTTC.

The chain recombines TRBV7-6 with TRBJ2-7; TRBD2 matches 7 bases. J was trimmed by 5 bases and V by 4 bases; bases with no gene match: 5. This CDR3 has 13 amino acids. Per germline, CDR1 SGHVS and CDR2 FNYEAQ. The CDR3: CASSSGEGHEQYF. CDR3 bases: TGTGCCAGCAGCTCGGGGGAGGGACACGAGCAGTACTTC.

This chain connects TRBV29-1 to TRBJ1-2; D possibly corresponds to TRBD1 (5 bases). Trimming left V 4 bases short and J 7 bases short, with 19 bases between. The CDR3 length is 14 residues. Germline CDR1 and CDR2: SQVTM and ANQGSEA. Written as DNA, the CDR3 is TGCAGCGTTGCGGTGTCAGGGCGGGTTCTTGGCTACACCTTC. Translating gives CSVAVSGRVLGYTF.

V gene TRBV9 combines with J gene TRBJ2-7, with D perhaps matching TRBD2 (5 bases). Germline lookup yields CDR1 SGDLS and CDR2 YYNGEE. There are 15 residues in the CDR3. Trimming took 0 bases from V and 4 from J, leaving 14 bases between them. CDR3 residues: CASSVAEVPIYEQYF. CDR3 bases: TGTGCCAGCAGCGTAGCGGAGGTTCCTATATACGAGCAGTACTTC.

This sequence joins TRBV14 and TRBJ2-3, with TRBD2 matching over 10 bases. V lost 0 bases to trimming and J lost 6 bases; unmatched junction nucleotides: 9. Germline V gene lookup returns CDR1 SGHDN and CDR2 FVKESK. The CDR3 covers 17 residues. CDR3 bases: TGTGCCAGCAGCCAAGACTATCGTTCTAGCGGGAGTGATACGCAGTATTTT. It is translated as CASSQDYRSSGSDTQYF.

J is TRBJ2-1 and V is TRBV27; 9 bases line up with TRBD2. V shed 7 bases and J 5 bases; nucleotides not matched to a gene: 12. Germline CDR1 is MNHEY and CDR2 is SMNVEV (reference sequence). The CDR3 has 16 amino acids. The CDR3 here is CASTPQAGGAHNEQFF. The CDR3 DNA is TGTGCCAGCACCCCCCAGGCGGGAGGGGCCCACAATGAGCAGTTCTTC.

This sequence joins TRBV2 and TRBJ1-2; no clear D. CDR3 size: 14 residues. Germline CDR1 and CDR2: SNHLY and FYNNEI. Trimming took 4 bases from V and 4 from J, leaving 13 bases between them. CDR3: CASSVQRNSYGYTF. CDR3 in DNA: TGTGCCAGCAGTGTTCAACGGAATTCCTATGGCTACACCTTC.

J is TRBJ2-2 and V is TRBV25-1; no firm D call. Germline CDR1 MGHDK, CDR2 SYGVNS. The CDR3 length is 13 residues. Trimming stripped 7 bases from V and 6 bases from J, with 12 bases between. The CDR3 DNA sequence: TGTGCCAGCACTTTAACATCCGCCGGGGAGCTGTTTTTT. Its translation: CASTLTSAGELFF.

V and J are TRBV9 and TRBJ2-2; D call uncertain. V lost 0 bases, J lost 4 bases, and 13 bases lay in between. This CDR3 is built from 16 residues. Germline loops: CDR1 SGDLS, CDR2 YYNGEE. The CDR3 loop reads CASSVEGVGITGELFF. As DNA, the CDR3 is TGTGCCAGCAGCGTAGAAGGTGTGGGGATCACCGGGGAGCTGTTTTTT.

The chain recombines TRBV6-5 with TRBJ1-2; possible D gene TRBD1, 5 bases. V lost 0 bases and J lost 5, with 16 bases in between. This CDR3 has 16 amino acids. The germline gives CDR1 MNHEY, CDR2 SVGAGI. This chain's CDR3 is CASSYSLTGFRYGYTF. CDR3 DNA: TGTGCCAGCAGTTACTCTCTTACAGGATTTCGGTATGGCTACACCTTC.

Notes on this clone: Other DNA sequences within the sample encode an identical CDR3. The chain carries TRBV6-4 and TRBJ1-1; D gene uncertain. Trimming stripped 0 bases from V and 2 bases from J, with 4 bases between. This CDR3 is built from 13 residues. Germline loops: CDR1 MRHNA, CDR2 SNTAGT. Written as DNA, the CDR3 is TGTGCCAGCAGTGACTCGGAAAACACTGAAGCTTTCTTT. It codes for CASSDSENTEAFF.